This T cell receptor (beta chain) was captured in a study of cytomegalovirus exposure and HLA in healthy donors. Overall study findings and caveats: In a later analysis, V- and J-gene trimming of beta chains associated with a DCLRE1C missense variant, replicated independently. Some V segments (TRBV6-2 and TRBV6-3 among them) were excluded as indistinguishable.

Deletions cut 3 bases from V and 4 bases from J, with 4 bases between. Germline assignment: CDR1 SQVTM and CDR2 ANQGSEA. The CDR3 totals 11 residues. On this clone itself: What it binds is not known.

The PCR ran on 60 Vbeta and 13 Jbeta primers. This table comes from immunoSEQ multiplex PCR, and its TCRdb copy is limited to in-frame clones, with some not included. The sample has some 150,000 clones, more than 60% seen once. The chain links TRBV29-1 to TRBJ2-1; D remains unclear. The sequence came from a man between 40 and 49 years old in good health and CMV-seronegative. The source material was PBMCs. The CDR3 reads CSVDGYNEQFF. CDR3 nucleotide sequence: TGCAGCGTTGACGGGTACAATGAGCAGTTCTTC.